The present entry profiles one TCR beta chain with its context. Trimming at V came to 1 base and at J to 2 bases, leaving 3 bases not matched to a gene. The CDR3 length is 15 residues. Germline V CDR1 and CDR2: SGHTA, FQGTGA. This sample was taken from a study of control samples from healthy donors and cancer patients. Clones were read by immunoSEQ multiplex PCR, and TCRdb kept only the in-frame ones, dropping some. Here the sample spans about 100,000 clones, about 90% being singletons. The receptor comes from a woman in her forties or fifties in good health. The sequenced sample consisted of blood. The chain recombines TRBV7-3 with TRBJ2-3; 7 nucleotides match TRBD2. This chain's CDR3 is CASSLRAGYTDTQYF. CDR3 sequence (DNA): TGTGCCAGCAGCTTAAGAGCGGGGTACACAGATACGCAGTATTTT.